This T cell receptor beta chain was recorded in a study of post-analysis software for immune sequencing data. Study-wide findings and caveats: With TRBV5-6, TRBV5-1 and TRBV20-1 included, about five TRBV segments were more frequent in patients than in controls. Those with multiple sclerosis, the patient group, showed significantly lower normalized Chao1 diversity than controls.

The authors incorporated unique molecular identifiers into the TCR beta cDNA libraries. TCRdb recomputed calls from the PCR reads with MiXCR, one row per CDR3 protein. The sample consists of 400,000 to 500,000 distinct CDR3 sequences, approximately 37% of them appearing once. The CDR3 loop spans 15 amino acids. After removal of 5 bases from V and 0 bases from J, the junction contained 1 base not matched to a gene. In this sample, this clonotype turned up a few times. Its antigen is still unknown. The sample was blood. This clonotype was sampled from a girl aged 2 to 9 with multiple sclerosis. The chain has TRBV12-3 or TRBV12-4 and TRBJ2-6; 7 bases agree with TRBD1. The CDR3 sequence is CASSRQGSGANVLTF. The CDR3 nucleotides are TGTGCCAGCAGTCGACAGGGCTCTGGGGCCAACGTCCTGACTTTC.